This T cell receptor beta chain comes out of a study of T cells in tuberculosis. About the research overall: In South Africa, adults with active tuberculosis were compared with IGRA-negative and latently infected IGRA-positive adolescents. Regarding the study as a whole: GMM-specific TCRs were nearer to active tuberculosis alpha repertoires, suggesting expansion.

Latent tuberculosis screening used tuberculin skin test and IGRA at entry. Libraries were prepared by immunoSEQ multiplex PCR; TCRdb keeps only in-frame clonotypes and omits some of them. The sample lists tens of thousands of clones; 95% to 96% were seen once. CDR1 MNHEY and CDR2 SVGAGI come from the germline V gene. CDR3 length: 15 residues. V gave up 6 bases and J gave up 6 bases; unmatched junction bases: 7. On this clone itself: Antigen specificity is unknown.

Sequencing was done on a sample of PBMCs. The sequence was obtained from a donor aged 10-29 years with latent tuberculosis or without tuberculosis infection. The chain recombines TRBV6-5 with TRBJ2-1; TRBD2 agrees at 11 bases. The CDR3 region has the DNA TGTGCCAGCAGCTTAGCGGGGGGGCCCCTCAATGAGCAGTTCTTC. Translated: CASSLAGGPLNEQFF.